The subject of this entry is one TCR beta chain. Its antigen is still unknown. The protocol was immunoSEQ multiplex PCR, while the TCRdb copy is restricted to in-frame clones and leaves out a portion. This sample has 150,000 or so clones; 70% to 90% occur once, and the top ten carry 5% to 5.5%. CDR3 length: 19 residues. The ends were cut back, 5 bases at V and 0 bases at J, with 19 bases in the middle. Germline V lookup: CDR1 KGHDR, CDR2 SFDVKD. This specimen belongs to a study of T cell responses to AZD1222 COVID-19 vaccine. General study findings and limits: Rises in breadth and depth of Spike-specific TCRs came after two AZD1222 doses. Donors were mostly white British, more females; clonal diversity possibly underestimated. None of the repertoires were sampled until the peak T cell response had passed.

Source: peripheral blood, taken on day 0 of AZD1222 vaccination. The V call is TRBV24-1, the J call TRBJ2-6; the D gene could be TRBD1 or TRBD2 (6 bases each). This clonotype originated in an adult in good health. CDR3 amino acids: CATSGPVGGHSSGANVLTF. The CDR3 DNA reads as TGTGCCACCAGTGGGCCAGTGGGGGGCCATAGCTCTGGGGCCAACGTCCTGACTTTC.